The 13 T cell receptor beta chains listed next were all sequenced from one sample in a study of CD8 T cells in ankylosing spondylitis. Overall study results and limits: Seemingly characteristic of ankylosing spondylitis blood was a TCR beta motif consisting of about 8 highly homologous variants.

No antigen has been assigned to these receptors. Each CDR3 protein gets one entry after TCRdb re-called the 5' RACE reads with MiXCR. This sample has roughly 400,000 distinct CDR3 sequences, with around 20% found just once. The sample was blood, either unsorted or a sorted T cell fraction (not recorded which). The receptors shown here come from a male donor with ankylosing spondylitis.

The chain combines TRBV18 with TRBJ2-7; TRBD2 matches 10 bases. The CDR3 extends over 16 amino acids. Germline CDR1 is KGHSH and CDR2 is LQKENI. The J segment lost 5 bases and the V segment lost 5 bases, leaving 12 bases of the junction unmatched. CDR3 nucleotide sequence: TGTGCCAGCTCATCAAACAGTCTAGCGGGAGTCAACGAGCAGTACTTC. Amino acid sequence: CASSSNSLAGVNEQYF. Full variable domain (rest looked up from reference TRBV18 and TRBJ2-7): NAGVMQNPRHLVRRRGQEARLRCSPMKGHSHVYWYRQLPEEGLKFMVYLQKENIIDESGMPKERFSAEFPKEGPSILRIQQVVRGDSAAYFCASSSNSLAGVNEQYFGPGTRLTVT.

The chain has TRBV6-1 and TRBJ1-5; D may be TRBD1 (5 bases). The V gene's germline CDR1 is MNHNS and CDR2 SASEGT. This CDR3 is built from 13 residues. Trimming took off 10 bases at V and 7 bases at J, with 17 bases between the two ends. CDR3 DNA: TGTGCCACCAAACGGGGGTTAGAGCAGCCCCAGCATTTT. Protein sequence: CATKRGLEQPQHF.

The chain carries TRBV4-2 and TRBJ1-1, with a tentative D call TRBD1 (5 bases). The V and J ends lost 1 base and 1 base respectively, with 10 bases between them. The germline CDR1 and CDR2 sequences are LGHNA and YNFKEQ. There are 15 residues in the CDR3. In DNA, the CDR3 is TGTGCCAGCAGCCAAGGGGACGGAAGGAACACTGAAGCTTTCTTT. Protein product: CASSQGDGRNTEAFF.

J is TRBJ2-1 and V is TRBV27; D ambiguous. V dropped 5 bases and J dropped 7 bases, with 15 bases sitting between them. There are 14 residues in the CDR3. The germline V gene encodes CDR1 MNHEY and CDR2 SMNVEV (reference sequence). CDR3 sequence: CASSPPGVPNEQFF. The DNA for the CDR3 is TGTGCCAGCAGTCCCCCTGGGGTTCCGAATGAGCAGTTCTTC.

This clonotype was detected only a few times. The V gene is TRBV5-1, the J gene TRBJ2-3; a possible D gene is TRBD1 (5 bases). Germline CDR1 reads SGHRS; CDR2 reads YFSETQ. The V end lost 4 bases, the J end lost 0 bases, and 15 bases lay between the germline ends. The CDR3 has 16 residues. CDR3 protein: CASSPPLQGSTDTQYF. CDR3 coding DNA: TGCGCCAGCAGCCCGCCCCTGCAGGGAAGCACAGATACGCAGTATTTT.

The V gene is TRBV4-1, the J gene TRBJ2-3; 11 bases are a match to TRBD2. CDR3 length equals 16 residues. Trimming cost V 5 bases and J 2 bases; bases outside gene matches: 6. The germline gives CDR1 MGHRA, CDR2 YSYEKL. The CDR3 DNA sequence: TGCGCCAGCAGCAAGGGACTAGCGGAATTCACAGATACGCAGTATTTT. Amino acid sequence: CASSKGLAEFTDTQYF.

V usage is TRBV12-3 or TRBV12-4 and J usage is TRBJ1-1; TRBD1 matches 8 bases. The CDR3 runs to 14 residues. Losses at the gene ends were 5 bases for V and 4 bases for J; bases not matched to a gene: 6. DNA for the CDR3: TGTGCCAGCAGTGGGACAGGAAGAACCACTGAAGCTTTCTTT. This translates into CASSGTGRTTEAFF.

There are a few counts of this clonotype. The chain uses TRBV10-3 and TRBJ2-3; D may be TRBD2 (5 bases). Trimming removed 4 bases at V and 0 bases at J, with 14 bases between. The CDR3 covers 16 residues. The germline gives CDR1 ENHRY, CDR2 SYGVKD. In DNA form, the CDR3 reads TGTGCCATCAGTGTACTAGGGCGGCCAAGCACAGATACGCAGTATTTT. Translated, it gives CAISVLGRPSTDTQYF.

This sequence joins TRBV11-1 and TRBJ2-7; D may be TRBD1 (5 bases). The germline CDR1 and CDR2 sequences are SGHAT and FQDESV (reference sequence). Trimming cost V 3 bases and J 5 bases, with 14 bases left between them. The CDR3 spans 14 residues. CDR3 protein: CASSLALTVHEQYF. DNA of the CDR3: TGTGCCAGCAGCTTGGCTTTGACAGTCCACGAGCAGTACTTC.

This clonotype came up many times. This sequence joins TRBV12-3 or TRBV12-4 and TRBJ1-2; D unresolved. This CDR3 has 13 residues. The V and J ends lost 4 bases and 13 bases respectively, with 19 bases between them. As DNA, the CDR3 is TGTGCCAGCAGTTCCTCGGACCGCCTTCTTGCCACCTTC. Amino acid sequence: CASSSSDRLLATF.

This clonotype has a count of ten or more. This chain connects TRBV5-6 to TRBJ2-3; 7 bases line up with TRBD1. The germline V gene encodes CDR1 SGHDT and CDR2 YYEEEE. Trimming cost V 4 bases and J 2 bases; bases outside gene matches: 10. The CDR3 is made up of 16 amino acids. Here the CDR3 reads CASSPRLTGITDTQYF. The DNA of the CDR3 is TGTGCCAGCAGCCCGCGACTGACAGGGATCACAGATACGCAGTATTTT.

This clonotype was recorded only once. The V gene is TRBV18, the J gene TRBJ2-7, with TRBD2 matching over 11 bases. The germline CDR1 and CDR2 sequences are KGHSH and LQKENI. Unmatched junction bases numbered 6, after V lost 5 bases and J lost 0 bases. CDR3 size: 16 residues. CDR3 in DNA: TGTGCCAGCTCAATGGGACTAGCGGTAAACTCCTACGAGCAGTACTTC. The encoded protein is CASSMGLAVNSYEQYF.

This chain joins TRBV27 and TRBJ1-4; D not certain. Trimming shortened V by 8 bases and J by 8 bases, and 21 bases separated the two germline ends. Germline CDR1 is MNHEY and CDR2 is SMNVEV (reference sequence). This CDR3 comprises 15 residues. The CDR3 sequence: CASSSLAGIEEKLFF. The CDR3 DNA reads as TGTGCCAGCTCATCCCTTGCGGGGATTGAGGAAAAACTGTTTTTT.